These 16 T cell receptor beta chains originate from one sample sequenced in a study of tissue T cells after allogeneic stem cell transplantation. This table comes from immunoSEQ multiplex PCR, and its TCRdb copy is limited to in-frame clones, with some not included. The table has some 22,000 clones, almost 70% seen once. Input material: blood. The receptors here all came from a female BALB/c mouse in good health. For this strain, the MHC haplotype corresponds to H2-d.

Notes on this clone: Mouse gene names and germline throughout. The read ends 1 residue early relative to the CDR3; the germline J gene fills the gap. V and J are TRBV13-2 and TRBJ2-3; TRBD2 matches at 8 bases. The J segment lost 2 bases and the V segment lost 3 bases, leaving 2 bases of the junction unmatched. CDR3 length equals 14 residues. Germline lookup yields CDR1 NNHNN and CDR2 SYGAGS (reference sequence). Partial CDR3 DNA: TGTGCCAGCGGTGGGGGGGGGCTTGCAGAAACGCTGTAT. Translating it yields CASGGGGLAETLY. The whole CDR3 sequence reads CASGGGGLAETLYF.

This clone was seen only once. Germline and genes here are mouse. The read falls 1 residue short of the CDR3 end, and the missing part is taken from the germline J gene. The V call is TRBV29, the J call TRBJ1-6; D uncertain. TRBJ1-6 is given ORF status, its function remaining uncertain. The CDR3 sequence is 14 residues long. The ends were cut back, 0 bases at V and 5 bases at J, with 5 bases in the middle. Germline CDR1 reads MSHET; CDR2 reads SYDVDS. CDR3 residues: CASSLSGDNSPLYF. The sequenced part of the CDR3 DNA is TGTGCTAGCAGTTTATCCGGGGATAATTCGCCCCTCTAC.

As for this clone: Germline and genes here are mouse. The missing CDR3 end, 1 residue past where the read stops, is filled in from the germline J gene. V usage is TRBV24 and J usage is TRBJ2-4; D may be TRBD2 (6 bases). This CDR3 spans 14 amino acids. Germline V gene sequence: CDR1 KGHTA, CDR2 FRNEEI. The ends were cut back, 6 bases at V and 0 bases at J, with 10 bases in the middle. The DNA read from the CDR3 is TGTGCCAGCAGCTGGGACTTTAGTCAAAACACCTTGTAC. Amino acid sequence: CASSWDFSQNTLY. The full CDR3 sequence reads CASSWDFSQNTLYF.

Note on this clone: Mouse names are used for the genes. CDR3 sequence: CASSPGTNTGQLYF. The DNA read from the CDR3 is TGTGCCAGCAGCCCCGGGACAAACACCGGGCAGCTCTAC. The V gene is TRBV5, the J gene TRBJ2-2, with D unclear. The CDR3 goes on 1 residue after the read ends, and that part is filled in from the germline J gene. The CDR3 consists of 14 residues. V lost 4 bases and J 0 bases, leaving 6 bases between the germline ends. CDR1 LGHNA and CDR2 YNLKQL come from the germline V gene (reference sequence).

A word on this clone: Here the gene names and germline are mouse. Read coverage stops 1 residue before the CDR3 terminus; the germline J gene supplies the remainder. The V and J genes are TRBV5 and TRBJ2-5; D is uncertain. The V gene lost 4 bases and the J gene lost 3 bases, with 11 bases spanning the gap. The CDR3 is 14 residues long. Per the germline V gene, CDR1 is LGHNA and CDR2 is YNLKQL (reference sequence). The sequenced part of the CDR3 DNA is TGTGCCAGCAGCCCCCGGCAGGTACAAGACACCCAGTAC. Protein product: CASSPRQVQDTQY. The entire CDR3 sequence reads CASSPRQVQDTQYF.

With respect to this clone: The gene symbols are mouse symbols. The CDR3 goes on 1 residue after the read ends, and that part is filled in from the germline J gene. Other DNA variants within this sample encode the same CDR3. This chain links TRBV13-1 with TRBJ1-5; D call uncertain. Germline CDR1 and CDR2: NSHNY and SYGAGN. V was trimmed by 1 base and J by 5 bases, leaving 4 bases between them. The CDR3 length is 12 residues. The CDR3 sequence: CASSDIDQAPLF. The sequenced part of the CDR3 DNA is TGTGCCAGCAGTGATATAGACCAGGCTCCGCTT.

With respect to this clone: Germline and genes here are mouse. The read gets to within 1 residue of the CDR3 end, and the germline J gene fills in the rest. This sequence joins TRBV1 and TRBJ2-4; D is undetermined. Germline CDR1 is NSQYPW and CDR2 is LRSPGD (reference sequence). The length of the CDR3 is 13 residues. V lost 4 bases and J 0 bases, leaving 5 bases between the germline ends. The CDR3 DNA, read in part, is TGCACCTGCAGTGGCAGTAGTCAAAACACCTTGTAC. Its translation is CTCSGSSQNTLY. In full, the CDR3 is CTCSGSSQNTLYF.

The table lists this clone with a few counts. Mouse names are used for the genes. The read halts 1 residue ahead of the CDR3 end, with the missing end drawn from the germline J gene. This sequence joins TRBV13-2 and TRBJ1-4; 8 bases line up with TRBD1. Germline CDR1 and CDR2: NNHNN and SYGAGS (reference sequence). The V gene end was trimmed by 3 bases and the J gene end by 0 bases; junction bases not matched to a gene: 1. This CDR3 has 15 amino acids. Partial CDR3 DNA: TGTGCCAGCGGTGGACAGGGGATTTCCAACGAAAGATTATTT. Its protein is CASGGQGISNERLF. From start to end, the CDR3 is CASGGQGISNERLFF.

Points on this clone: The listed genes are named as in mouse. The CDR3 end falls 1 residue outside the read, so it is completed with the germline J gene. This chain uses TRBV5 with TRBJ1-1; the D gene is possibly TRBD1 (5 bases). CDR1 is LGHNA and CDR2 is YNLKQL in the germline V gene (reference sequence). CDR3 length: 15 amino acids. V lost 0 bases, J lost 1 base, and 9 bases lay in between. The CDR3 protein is CASSQDWTQNTEVFF. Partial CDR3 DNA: TGTGCCAGCAGCCAAGATTGGACACAAAACACAGAAGTCTTC.

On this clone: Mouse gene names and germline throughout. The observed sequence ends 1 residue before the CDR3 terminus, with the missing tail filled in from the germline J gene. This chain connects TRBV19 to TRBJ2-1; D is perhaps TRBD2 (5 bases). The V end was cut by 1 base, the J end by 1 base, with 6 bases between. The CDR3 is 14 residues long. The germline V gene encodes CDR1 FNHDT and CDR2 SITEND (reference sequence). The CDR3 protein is CASSILGNYAEQFF. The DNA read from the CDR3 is TGTGCCAGCAGTATACTGGGCAACTATGCTGAGCAGTTC.

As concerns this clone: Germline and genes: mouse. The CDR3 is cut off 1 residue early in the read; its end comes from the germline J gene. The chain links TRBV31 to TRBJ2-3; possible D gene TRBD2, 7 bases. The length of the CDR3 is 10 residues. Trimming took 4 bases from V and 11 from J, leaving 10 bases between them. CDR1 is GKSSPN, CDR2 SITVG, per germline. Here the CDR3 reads CAWTGGGLYF. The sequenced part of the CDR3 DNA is TGTGCCTGGACTGGGGGCGGGCTGTAT.

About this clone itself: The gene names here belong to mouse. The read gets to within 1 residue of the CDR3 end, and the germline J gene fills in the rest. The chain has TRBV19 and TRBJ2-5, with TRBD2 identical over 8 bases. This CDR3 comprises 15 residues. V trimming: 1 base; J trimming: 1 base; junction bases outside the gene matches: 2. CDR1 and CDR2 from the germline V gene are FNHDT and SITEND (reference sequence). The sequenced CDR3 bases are TGTGCCAGCAGTATAATCTGGGGGGACCAAGACACCCAGTAC. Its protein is CASSIIWGDQDTQY. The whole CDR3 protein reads CASSIIWGDQDTQYF.

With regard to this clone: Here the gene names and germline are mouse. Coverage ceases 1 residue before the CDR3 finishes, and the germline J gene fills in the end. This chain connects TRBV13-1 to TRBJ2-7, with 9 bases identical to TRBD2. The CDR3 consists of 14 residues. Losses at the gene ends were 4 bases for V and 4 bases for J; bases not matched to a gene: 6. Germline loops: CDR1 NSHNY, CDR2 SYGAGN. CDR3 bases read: TGTGCCAGCAGTCCCTCCTGGGGGGGTTATGAACAGTAC. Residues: CASSPSWGGYEQY. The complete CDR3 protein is CASSPSWGGYEQYF.

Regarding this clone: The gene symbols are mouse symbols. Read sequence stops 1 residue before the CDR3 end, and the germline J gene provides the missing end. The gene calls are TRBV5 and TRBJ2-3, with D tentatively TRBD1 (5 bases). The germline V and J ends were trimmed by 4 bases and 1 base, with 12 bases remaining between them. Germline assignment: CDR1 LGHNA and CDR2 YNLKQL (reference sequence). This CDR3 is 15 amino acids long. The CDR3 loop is CASSRGREGAETLYF. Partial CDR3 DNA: TGTGCCAGCAGCCGAGGCAGGGAGGGTGCAGAAACGCTGTAT.

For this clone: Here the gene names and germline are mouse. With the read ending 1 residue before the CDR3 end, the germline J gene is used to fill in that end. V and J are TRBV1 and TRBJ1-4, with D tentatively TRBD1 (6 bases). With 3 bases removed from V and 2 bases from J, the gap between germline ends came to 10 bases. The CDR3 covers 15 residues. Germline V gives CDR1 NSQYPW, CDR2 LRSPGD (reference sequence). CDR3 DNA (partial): TGCACCTGCAGTGCGTCCGGGACATCCAACGAAAGATTATTT. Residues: CTCSASGTSNERLF. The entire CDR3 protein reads CTCSASGTSNERLFF.

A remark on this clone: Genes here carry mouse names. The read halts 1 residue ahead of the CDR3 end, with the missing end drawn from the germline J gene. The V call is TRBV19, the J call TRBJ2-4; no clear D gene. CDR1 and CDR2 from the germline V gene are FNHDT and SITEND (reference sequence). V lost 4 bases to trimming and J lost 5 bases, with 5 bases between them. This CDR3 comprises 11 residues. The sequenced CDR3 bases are TGTGCCAGCAGTGCCCCAAACACCTTGTAC. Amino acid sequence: CASSAPNTLY. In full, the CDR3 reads CASSAPNTLYF. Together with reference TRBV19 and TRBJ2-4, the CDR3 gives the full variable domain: GGIITQTPKFLIGQEGQKLTLKCQQNFNHDTMYWYRQDSGKGLRLIYYSITENDLQKGDLSEGYDASREKKSSFSLTVTSAQKNEMAVFLCASSAPNTLYFGAGTRLSVL.